Described below is a single T cell receptor beta chain sequence and its context. This sample stems from a study of blood T cell repertoires in COVID-19. Original processing notes: Estimation of nucleated cell counts was performed using reference gene primer amplification. The protocol was immunoSEQ multiplex PCR, while the TCRdb copy is restricted to in-frame clones and leaves out a portion. Clonal size and the V and J genes are those of that table, whereas D and trimming came from the DNA. The table has just under 350,000 clones, about 93% seen once; the top ten hold 3% to 4%. V was clipped by 6 bases and J by 0 bases; unmatched bases: 8. The CDR3 contains 18 residues. Germline lookup yields CDR1 MNHEY and CDR2 SVGEGT.

The receptor's source is a woman younger than 35 who had recovered from COVID-19. This rearrangement joins TRBV6-2 or TRBV6-3 to TRBJ2-3; 14 positions match TRBD2. Input material: peripheral blood. CDR3 DNA: TGTGCCAGCAGGTACGGACTAGCGGGAGGACCTAGCACAGATACGCAGTATTTT. This sequence encodes CASRYGLAGGPSTDTQYF.